This TCR beta chain was profiled in a study of blood T cells in healthy people across ages. Germline CDR1 reads SEHNR; CDR2 reads FQNEAQ (reference sequence). The V end lost 5 bases, the J end lost 1 base, and 9 bases lay between the germline ends. This CDR3 spans 13 amino acids. The table lists this clonotype with many counts. Together with a sample-barcoded 5' primer, a J-beta primer mix was included in a second PCR lasting about 6 to 11 cycles. TCRdb fed the 5' RACE reads into MiXCR, producing one record per CDR3 protein. The top ten hold under 15% of the sample, which has fewer than 950,000 distinct CDR3 sequences, 36% seen once.

The sample taken for sequencing was blood. The TCR comes from a man aged 18 to 30 in good health. The chain employs TRBV7-9 and TRBJ2-7; D is possibly TRBD1 (6 bases). The CDR3 is CASSGTLSYEQYF. CDR3 nucleotides: TGTGCCAGCAGCGGGACATTGTCCTACGAGCAGTACTTC.